What follows are 5 T cell receptor beta chains derived from one specimen sequenced in a study of control samples from healthy donors and cancer patients. Method: immunoSEQ multiplex PCR; TCRdb's copy keeps in-frame clones and lacks some. The data show approximately 130,000 clones, around 87% seen once. Sample: blood. These TCRs come from a middle-aged man in good health.

V and J are TRBV4-2 and TRBJ2-3; either TRBD1 or TRBD2 may fit D (5 bases each). Trimming removed 7 bases from V and 4 bases from J, with 18 bases in between. CDR1 is LGHNA and CDR2 is YNFKEQ in the germline V gene. CDR3 length: 15 amino acids. CDR3 protein: CASKSGRVNADTQYF. DNA of the CDR3: TGTGCCAGCAAATCGGGGCGGGTTAACGCAGATACGCAGTATTTT.

This chain links TRBV24-1 with TRBJ2-7; 10 nucleotides match TRBD2. The CDR3 is 15 amino acids. Germline V gene sequence: CDR1 KGHDR, CDR2 SFDVKD. The ends lost 4 bases at V and 2 bases at J; junction bases unmatched: 4. CDR3 sequence: CATSDPTSGAYEQYF. The CDR3 nucleotides are TGTGCCACCAGTGACCCAACTAGCGGGGCCTACGAGCAGTACTTC.

This chain uses TRBV7-8 with TRBJ1-2; D is unclear. V was shortened by 5 bases and J by 1 base, with 23 bases between the two germline ends. This CDR3 is built from 18 residues. Germline CDR1 SGHVS, CDR2 FQNEAQ. The CDR3 loop reads CASSQHRHRSLYNYGYTF. The CDR3, as DNA: TGTGCCAGCAGCCAACACCGGCACCGTTCCTTGTATAACTATGGCTACACCTTC.

This clone was counted only a few times. This sequence joins TRBV7-6 and TRBJ2-3; 8 bases line up with TRBD2. CDR1 is SGHVS, CDR2 FNYEAQ, per germline. CDR3 size: 18 residues. The junction had 12 bases not matched to a gene; V was cut back by 1 base and J by 3 bases. The CDR3 DNA reads as TGTGCCAGCAGCTTAGAAATTCCGGCTAGCGGGCGAACAGATACGCAGTATTTT. Translating it yields CASSLEIPASGRTDTQYF.

This clone was seen a few times. The CDR3 reads CAWSAGGHSNQPQHF. The CDR3 bases are TGTGCCTGGAGTGCTGGAGGTCATAGCAATCAGCCCCAGCATTTT. The chain recombines TRBV30 with TRBJ1-5, with D uncertain. Looked up from germline, CDR1 is GTSNPN and CDR2 is SVGIG (reference sequence). The CDR3 is made up of 15 amino acids. Trimming left V 1 base short and J 0 bases short, with 10 bases between.